These T cell receptor beta chains were read from a single sample in a study of blood T cell repertoires in COVID-19. Clones were sequenced by immunoSEQ multiplex PCR, and TCRdb holds only the in-frame ones, with some missing. The table includes approximately 150,000 clones, about 90% detected once. The sample taken for sequencing was peripheral blood. Receptors were obtained from a woman between 65 and 79 years old with acute or convalescent COVID-19. Both conserved end residues are part of each CDR3. The D gene is left open where the match is weak. Size is stated for part of the rows, as once, few or many counts, or as a class when the clone is expanded.

D: TRBD1
V: TRBV7-2
size: few
J: TRBJ2-7
CDR3: CASSSTGGPYEQYF
DNA: TGTGCCAGCAGCTCCACAGGGGGCCCCTACGAGCAGTACTTC

D: -
V: TRBV14
size: -
J: TRBJ2-5
CDR3: CASSQGGTRQETQYF
DNA: TGTGCCAGCAGCCAAGGTGGGACTCGCCAAGAGACCCAGTACTTC

D: -
V: TRBV18
size: -
J: TRBJ2-7
CDR3: CASSPVEGYEQYF
DNA: TGTGCCAGCTCACCGGTTGAGGGATACGAGCAGTACTTC

D: -
V: TRBV30
size: -
J: TRBJ1-2
CDR3: CAWSLTGSGYTF
DNA: TGTGCCTGGAGCTTAACAGGGTCGGGCTACACCTTC

D: TRBD1
V: TRBV2
size: -
J: TRBJ1-3
CDR3: CASRRQGKSGNTIYF
DNA: TGTGCCAGCAGGAGACAGGGGAAGTCTGGAAACACCATATATTTT

D: -
V: TRBV6-6
size: -
J: TRBJ2-7
CDR3: CASSTPGQLIYEQYF
DNA: TGTGCCAGCAGTACCCCGGGACAACTAATCTACGAGCAGTACTTC

D: -
V: TRBV5-1
size: -
J: TRBJ2-7
CDR3: CASSQNSGEQYF
DNA: TGCGCCAGCAGCCAGAACAGCGGCGAGCAGTACTTC

D: TRBD2
V: TRBV6-5
size: -
J: TRBJ2-7
CDR3: CASSPTSGSVYEQYF
DNA: TGTGCCAGCAGCCCAACTAGCGGGAGTGTCTACGAGCAGTACTTC

D: -
V: TRBV6-5
size: -
J: TRBJ2-1
CDR3: CASKGWGGEQFF
DNA: TGTGCCAGCAAGGGGTGGGGTGGTGAGCAGTTCTTC

D: -
V: TRBV3-1/TRBV3-2
size: -
J: TRBJ2-7
CDR3: CASSHPVYEQYF
DNA: TGTGCCAGCAGCCACCCCGTATACGAGCAGTACTTC

D: TRBD1
V: TRBV7-3
size: -
J: TRBJ1-6
CDR3: CASSLTLETGASPLHF
DNA: TGTGCCAGCAGCTTAACGTTGGAGACAGGGGCCTCACCCCTCCACTTT

D: -
V: TRBV30
size: -
J: TRBJ2-7
CDR3: CAWSIGQIYEQYF
DNA: TGTGCCTGGAGTATAGGACAGATATACGAGCAGTACTTC

D: -
V: TRBV29-1
size: -
J: TRBJ2-7
CDR3: CSVVRENYEQYF
DNA: TGCAGCGTTGTACGGGAGAATTACGAGCAGTACTTC

D: TRBD1
V: TRBV2
size: -
J: TRBJ1-3
CDR3: CASSRGPPRQGFSDTIYF
DNA: TGTGCCAGCAGCAGGGGGCCACCGAGACAGGGCTTTTCGGACACCATATATTTT

D: TRBD1
V: TRBV6-5
size: once
J: TRBJ1-6
CDR3: CATAGQYNSPLHF
DNA: TGTGCCACCGCGGGACAGTATAATTCACCCCTCCACTTT

D: TRBD1
V: TRBV10-1
size: -
J: TRBJ1-5
CDR3: CASSEGDRGILTRQPQHF
DNA: TGCGCCAGCAGTGAGGGGGACAGGGGAATATTGACACGTCAGCCCCAGCATTTT

D: -
V: TRBV20-1
size: -
J: TRBJ2-2
CDR3: CSASGGRAGELFF
DNA: TGCAGTGCTAGTGGGGGCCGAGCCGGGGAGCTGTTTTTT

D: TRBD1
V: TRBV5-6
size: -
J: TRBJ2-3
CDR3: CASSSTGASDTQYF
DNA: TGTGCCAGCAGCTCGACAGGGGCGTCGGATACGCAGTATTTT

D: -
V: TRBV19
size: -
J: TRBJ1-4
CDR3: CASSRGQLTNEKLFF
DNA: TGTGCCAGTAGCCGAGGACAGCTAACTAATGAAAAACTGTTTTTT

D: TRBD1
V: TRBV19
size: -
J: TRBJ2-7
CDR3: CASSGTGGPYEQYF
DNA: TGTGCCAGTAGCGGGACAGGGGGTCCCTACGAGCAGTACTTC

D: -
V: TRBV5-5
size: -
J: TRBJ1-4
CDR3: CASSFRGGNEKLFF
DNA: TGTGCCAGCAGCTTCCGGGGAGGGAATGAAAAACTGTTTTTT

D: -
V: TRBV21-1
size: -
J: TRBJ1-1
CDR3: CASSPQGQPMEAFF
DNA: TGTGCCAGCAGCCCACAGGGACAGCCGATGGAAGCTTTCTTT

D: -
V: TRBV6-5
size: -
J: TRBJ2-3
CDR3: CASSPRDSVTDTQYF
DNA: TGTGCCAGCAGTCCCCGGGACTCGGTCACAGATACGCAGTATTTT

D: TRBD1
V: TRBV2
size: -
J: TRBJ2-1
CDR3: CASSRDRERANEQFF
DNA: TGTGCCAGCAGTCGGGACAGAGAGAGAGCGAATGAGCAGTTCTTC

D: -
V: TRBV2
size: -
J: TRBJ1-1
CDR3: CASNLQGGLNTEAFF
DNA: TGTGCCAGTAACCTCCAAGGGGGTCTGAACACTGAAGCTTTCTTT

D: TRBD1
V: TRBV4-2
size: -
J: TRBJ1-1
CDR3: CASSQGDRATEAFF
DNA: TGTGCCAGCAGCCAAGGAGACAGGGCCACTGAAGCTTTCTTT

D: -
V: TRBV28
size: -
J: TRBJ1-2
CDR3: CASSRRGGFGYTF
DNA: TGTGCCAGCAGCCGACGGGGGGGATTCGGCTACACCTTC

D: TRBD2
V: TRBV7-2
size: -
J: TRBJ2-1
CDR3: CASSLAREENEQFF
DNA: TGTGCCAGCAGCTTAGCGCGGGAGGAAAATGAGCAGTTCTTC

D: -
V: TRBV18
size: -
J: TRBJ2-6
CDR3: CASSRNGQFVGANVLTF
DNA: TGTGCCAGCTCACGAAATGGACAGTTTGTCGGGGCCAACGTCCTGACTTTC

D: -
V: TRBV5-1
size: -
J: TRBJ2-7
CDR3: CASSPRTASYEQYF
DNA: TGCGCCAGCAGCCCTCGGACAGCCTCCTACGAGCAGTACTTC

D: -
V: TRBV4-2
size: -
J: TRBJ2-5
CDR3: CASSQIGGANQETQYF
DNA: TGTGCCAGCAGCCAAATAGGCGGGGCGAACCAAGAGACCCAGTACTTC

D: TRBD1
V: TRBV30
size: -
J: TRBJ1-1
CDR3: CAWRAQGSGEAFF
DNA: TGTGCCTGGAGAGCACAGGGGTCCGGTGAAGCTTTCTTT

D: TRBD2
V: TRBV4-3
size: -
J: TRBJ2-1
CDR3: CASSQIAGDSYNEQFF
DNA: TGCGCCAGCAGCCAGATAGCGGGCGACTCCTACAATGAGCAGTTCTTC

D: TRBD1
V: TRBV28
size: -
J: TRBJ1-5
CDR3: CASSLGTASNQPQHF
DNA: TGTGCCAGCAGTTTAGGGACAGCCTCCAATCAGCCCCAGCATTTT

D: -
V: TRBV4-1
size: -
J: TRBJ1-2
CDR3: CASSQALPSGGYTF
DNA: TGCGCCAGCAGCCAAGCGCTACCCTCAGGGGGCTACACCTTC

D: TRBD1
V: TRBV4-3
size: -
J: TRBJ2-7
CDR3: CASSQDLGTGYEQYF
DNA: TGCGCCAGCAGCCAAGATTTAGGGACAGGTTACGAGCAGTACTTC

D: -
V: TRBV5-5
size: -
J: TRBJ2-2
CDR3: CASSLYPGANTGELFF
DNA: TGTGCCAGCAGCTTGTATCCGGGGGCGAACACCGGGGAGCTGTTTTTT

D: TRBD2
V: TRBV18
size: -
J: TRBJ2-5
CDR3: CASSLERGPQETQYF
DNA: TGTGCCAGCTCACTGGAGCGGGGCCCACAAGAGACCCAGTACTTC

D: TRBD1
V: TRBV5-6
size: -
J: TRBJ1-4
CDR3: CASSRGQGAFNEKLFF
DNA: TGTGCCAGCAGCCGCGGACAGGGGGCTTTTAATGAAAAACTGTTTTTT

D: -
V: TRBV7-8
size: -
J: TRBJ1-6
CDR3: CASSLSRQKTYSPLHF
DNA: TGTGCCAGCAGCTTATCGAGACAGAAGACGTACTCACCCCTCCACTTT

D: -
V: TRBV24-1
size: -
J: TRBJ1-4
CDR3: CATSRGRGATNEKLFF
DNA: TGTGCCACCAGCCGGGGGAGGGGAGCAACTAATGAAAAACTGTTTTTT

D: -
V: TRBV6-1
size: -
J: TRBJ1-4
CDR3: CASSERTATNEKLFF
DNA: TGTGCCAGCAGTGAACGGACAGCGACTAATGAAAAACTGTTTTTT

D: -
V: TRBV4-1
size: few
J: TRBJ2-1
CDR3: CASSPGGLTNEQFF
DNA: TGCGCCAGCAGCCCCGGCGGGCTTACCAATGAGCAGTTCTTC

D: -
V: TRBV19
size: -
J: TRBJ1-2
CDR3: CASSQTRVDYGYTF
DNA: TGTGCCAGTAGTCAGACCAGGGTAGATTATGGCTACACCTTC

D: -
V: TRBV4-1
size: -
J: TRBJ1-4
CDR3: CASSQGGMKNEKLFF
DNA: TGCGCCAGCAGCCAAGGCGGGATGAAAAATGAAAAACTGTTTTTT

D: -
V: TRBV2
size: few
J: TRBJ1-1
CDR3: CASSGFRGDLNTEAFF
DNA: TGTGCCAGCAGTGGTTTCAGGGGCGATTTGAACACTGAAGCTTTCTTT

D: TRBD1
V: TRBV7-9
size: -
J: TRBJ1-3
CDR3: CASSPRRGQGSPGNTIYF
DNA: TGTGCCAGCAGCCCACGTCGTGGACAGGGAAGTCCTGGAAACACCATATATTTT

D: TRBD2
V: TRBV27
size: -
J: TRBJ2-1
CDR3: CASSFRLAGGDREQFF
DNA: TGTGCCAGCAGTTTTAGGCTAGCGGGAGGGGATCGTGAGCAGTTCTTC

D: -
V: TRBV2
size: -
J: TRBJ2-5
CDR3: CASRLTRDPGQETQYF
DNA: TGTGCCAGCAGACTAACGAGAGACCCCGGTCAAGAGACCCAGTACTTC

D: TRBD2
V: TRBV3-1/TRBV3-2
size: -
J: TRBJ2-1
CDR3: CASSQSQASGHNEQFF
DNA: TGTGCCAGCAGCCAATCCCAGGCTAGCGGCCACAATGAGCAGTTCTTC

D: -
V: TRBV4-2
size: -
J: TRBJ1-2
CDR3: CASSQLSVGAGIYGYTF
DNA: TGTGCCAGCAGCCAACTGTCCGTCGGCGCGGGAATCTATGGCTACACCTTC

D: -
V: TRBV6-2/TRBV6-3
size: -
J: TRBJ1-5
CDR3: CASTPLAGQPQHF
DNA: TGTGCCAGCACCCCGCTGGCGGGTCAGCCCCAGCATTTT

D: TRBD2
V: TRBV11-2
size: -
J: TRBJ2-2
CDR3: CASSRTSGNTGELFF
DNA: TGTGCCAGCAGCCGGACTAGCGGAAACACCGGGGAGCTGTTTTTT

D: TRBD1
V: TRBV5-4
size: -
J: TRBJ2-1
CDR3: CASSLGQGADNEQFF
DNA: TGTGCCAGCAGCTTGGGACAGGGGGCCGACAATGAGCAGTTCTTC

D: TRBD1
V: TRBV6-5
size: -
J: TRBJ1-2
CDR3: CASVSRGHGYTF
DNA: TGTGCCAGCGTAAGCAGGGGGCATGGCTACACCTTC

D: -
V: TRBV5-6
size: -
J: TRBJ1-6
CDR3: CASSPRSGKLSSYNSPLHF
DNA: TGTGCCAGCAGCCCCAGATCGGGGAAACTCAGCTCCTATAATTCACCCCTCCACTTT

D: -
V: TRBV28
size: -
J: TRBJ1-1
CDR3: CASSLNFRWTEAFF
DNA: TGTGCCAGCAGTTTAAACTTCCGCTGGACTGAAGCTTTCTTT

D: -
V: TRBV4-3
size: -
J: TRBJ1-4
CDR3: CASSQGVGEEGEKLFF
DNA: TGCGCCAGCAGCCAAGGGGTAGGGGAAGAAGGTGAAAAACTGTTTTTT

D: TRBD1
V: TRBV29-1
size: -
J: TRBJ2-2
CDR3: CSVEDRQGSNTGELFF
DNA: TGCAGCGTTGAAGACCGACAGGGTTCAAACACCGGGGAGCTGTTTTTT